Described below is a single T cell receptor (beta chain) sequence and its context. The antigen is undetermined. The data originate from a study of T cells in localized non-small cell lung cancer. General observations from the study: Greater blood T cell density accompanied longer overall survival. Uninvolved adjacent lung showed peak T cell clonality, exceeding tumor. There were a median around 59 of the top 100 tumor clones appearing in adjacent lung. One tumor region alone was sequenced, and heterogeneity therefore remains possible.

Generated by immunoSEQ multiplex PCR, the TCRdb table keeps only in-frame clones and is missing some. This repertoire shows approximately 30,000 clones, roughly 90% found once; its top ten account for around 4%. The length of the CDR3 is 16 residues. The V end was cut by 4 bases, the J end by 2 bases, with 13 bases between. In germline, CDR1 is SGHTS, CDR2 YDEGEE. The chain uses TRBV5-8 and TRBJ1-6; D perhaps matches TRBD1 (6 bases). The starting material was peripheral blood, obtained before any cancer treatment. The receptor's source is a woman aged 35-70 years with stage I lung adenocarcinoma. Here the CDR3 reads CASSARQVAYNSPLHF. In DNA form, the CDR3 reads TGTGCCAGCAGCGCCCGACAGGTCGCCTATAATTCACCCCTCCACTTT.